The T cell receptor (beta chain) described here comes from a study of shared clonotypes between healthy human individuals. In the CD4+ fraction, cells were divided into CD45RA+ naive and CD45RA-negative memory subsets. The ends were cut back, 4 bases at V and 9 bases at J, with 22 bases in the middle. The CDR3 is 15 residues long. Germline V lookup: CDR1 SGHRS, CDR2 YFSETQ. This was a deep-level run. Investigators spread the genomic DNA of each subset evenly over several immunoSEQ plates. Per the study methods: ImmunoSEQ yielded junction-only sequences lacking quality scores, so filtering differed. Sequenced by immunoSEQ multiplex PCR; TCRdb stores in-frame clones only, minus some. That table supplies the V and J calls and clone size; D and trimming were determined from the DNA. The sample includes millions of clones, more than 80% seen only once; the top ten take 0.39%.

This rearrangement joins TRBV5-1 to TRBJ2-5; a possible D gene is TRBD1 (6 bases). The receptor was derived from a man younger than 35 in good health. Some clones in this sample may be carry-over from other donors' samples. Sequenced material: naive CD4+ T cells from PBMCs. As for subset: CD45RA+ positively selected. The DNA of the CDR3 is TGCGCCAGCAGCCAAGGACAGCCTACCCCGAGGCCCCAGTACTTC. It is translated as CASSQGQPTPRPQYF.